The 10 T cell receptor beta chains below come from one sample, sequenced in a study of blood T cell repertoires in COVID-19. Libraries were prepared by immunoSEQ multiplex PCR; TCRdb keeps only in-frame clonotypes and omits some of them. The table records roughly 190,000 clones, about 81% of them present only once. Sequenced material: PBMCs or T cells enriched from blood (not recorded which). These receptor sequences come from a woman aged 25 to 39 who had recovered from COVID-19.

The V gene is TRBV6-1, the J gene TRBJ1-6; unclear D gene. Germline lookup yields CDR1 MNHNS and CDR2 SASEGT. V shed 3 bases and J shed 0 bases, with 9 bases lying between them. This CDR3 has 16 residues. The CDR3 loop is CASSDGPSSYNSPLHF. As DNA, the CDR3 is TGTGCCAGCAGTGATGGGCCCAGCTCCTATAATTCACCCCTCCACTTT.

The table lists this clone with a few counts. The chain carries TRBV11-2 and TRBJ2-7; D possibly corresponds to TRBD1 (5 bases). Germline CDR1 reads SGHAT; CDR2 reads FQNNGV. Trimming took off 3 bases at V and 4 bases at J, with 16 bases between the two ends. The CDR3 has 15 residues. In DNA, the CDR3 is TGTGCCAGCAGCTTTTCTACTTCCAGGGCTTACGAGCAGTACTTC. It is translated as CASSFSTSRAYEQYF.

The genes are TRBV28 and TRBJ2-1; D unresolved. This CDR3 comprises 14 residues. Trimming removed 2 bases from V and 5 bases from J, with 10 bases in between. Germline CDR1 and CDR2: MDHEN and SYDVKM. Written as DNA, the CDR3 is TGTGCCAGCAGTTTACAGGTCTTCGACAATGAGCAGTTCTTC. This gives the protein CASSLQVFDNEQFF.

This chain connects TRBV6-5 to TRBJ2-2; TRBD1 matches at 7 bases. Germline CDR1 is MNHEY and CDR2 is SVGAGI. CDR3 size: 15 residues. J lost 4 bases, V lost 5 bases, and 7 bases had no gene match. The CDR3 spells CASSIQGQSTGELFF. The CDR3 DNA sequence: TGTGCCAGCAGTATACAGGGACAGAGCACCGGGGAGCTGTTTTTT.

The chain recombines TRBV5-8 with TRBJ1-2; a weak D match, TRBD1 (6 bases). Trimming shortened V by 0 bases and J by 4 bases, and 7 bases separated the two germline ends. The CDR3 has 13 residues. CDR1 is SGHTS, CDR2 YDEGEE, per germline. As DNA, the CDR3 is TGTGCCAGCAGCTTGGGACAGGTCTATGGCTACACCTTC. This codes for CASSLGQVYGYTF.

In this sample, this clone turned up once. The chain couples TRBV5-5 to TRBJ1-5, with a possible D match to TRBD1 (5 bases). Trimming shortened V by 3 bases and J by 9 bases, and 16 bases separated the two germline ends. The CDR3 extends over 14 amino acids. CDR1 and CDR2 from the germline V gene are SGHKS and YYEKEE (reference sequence). Here the CDR3 DNA reads TGTGCCAGCAGCTGGACCGGGGGAGAAGGGCCCCAGCATTTT. The encoded protein is CASSWTGGEGPQHF.

The CDR3 bases are TGCGCCAGCAGCTTGCCTAGCGGGAGGGCCTCCTACGAGCAGTACTTC. As protein: CASSLPSGRASYEQYF. V and J are TRBV5-1 and TRBJ2-7, with 12 bases aligning to TRBD2. Unmatched junction bases numbered 2, after V lost 1 base and J lost 0 bases. This CDR3 has 16 amino acids. Per germline, CDR1 SGHRS and CDR2 YFSETQ. Drawing the rest from reference TRBV5-1 and TRBJ2-7, the complete variable domain is KAGVTQTPRYLIKTRGQQVTLSCSPISGHRSVSWYQQTPGQGLQFLFEYFSETQRNKGNFPGRFSGRQFSNSRSEMNVSTLELGDSALYLCASSLPSGRASYEQYFGPGTRLTVT.

The chain joins TRBV18 to TRBJ2-5, with 9 bases fitting TRBD2. The CDR3 has 17 amino acids. Germline-derived CDR1 and CDR2 are KGHSH and LQKENI. The J segment lost 7 bases and the V segment lost 0 bases, leaving 12 bases of the junction unmatched. As DNA, the CDR3 is TGTGCCAGCTCACCACCGGTTAGCGGGAGTCCCAAGAGGACCCAGTACTTC. Amino acids: CASSPPVSGSPKRTQYF.

The chain uses TRBV28 and TRBJ1-4; D is possibly TRBD1 (6 bases). CDR3 size: 14 residues. The V and J ends lost 6 bases and 4 bases respectively, with 12 bases between them. Germline CDR1 reads MDHEN; CDR2 reads SYDVKM. CDR3 loop: CASSEGGVNEKLFF. For the CDR3, the DNA is TGTGCCAGCAGCGAAGGGGGGGTTAATGAAAAACTGTTTTTT.

The J gene is TRBJ2-3, the V gene TRBV27, with a weak D call TRBD2 (5 bases). The V end lost 8 bases, the J end lost 7 bases, and 16 bases lay between the germline ends. The CDR3 loop spans 13 amino acids. Germline CDR1 and CDR2: MNHEY and SMNVEV (reference sequence). CDR3 DNA: TGTGCCAGCGTAGACGAGGGTTATCATACGCAGTATTTT. Amino acids: CASVDEGYHTQYF.